Shown below are 27 T cell receptor beta chains from a single sample sequenced in a study of CD8+ T cells in alopecia areata. RNA was extracted and reverse transcribed into cDNA as the sequencing template. Generated by immunoSEQ multiplex PCR, the TCRdb table keeps only in-frame clones and is missing some. The table records 1,500 to 2,500 clones without singletons, the ten largest covering roughly half. The sequenced sample consisted of lesional skin. These TCRs come from a C3H/HeJ mouse with alopecia areata. The MHC haplotype of the strain is H2-k.

The table lists this clone with a few counts. The germline and genes are mouse ones. The sequenced CDR3 bases are TGTGCCAGCAGTTTTGGGGCAGGGGGCCGCACCGGG. Translating gives CASSFGAGGRTG. The CDR3 as a whole reads CASSFGAGGRTGQLYF. The chain has TRBV14 and TRBJ2-2; 8 positions agree with TRBD1. The sequenced fragment ends 4 residues before the CDR3 boundary, so the rest is inferred from the germline J gene. Germline values: CDR1 SGHDT, CDR2 FRDEAV. This CDR3 has 16 residues. Losses at the gene ends were 2 bases for V and 4 bases for J; bases not matched to a gene: 7.

This clone was seen more than once but under ten times. Each gene name is a mouse one. The CDR3 is cut off 4 residues early in the read; its end comes from the germline J gene. The chain carries TRBV13-1 and TRBJ1-1, with D possibly TRBD1 on 6 matching bases. The germline V gene encodes CDR1 NSHNY and CDR2 SYGAGN. This CDR3 spans 14 amino acids. V was pared by 4 bases and J by 0 bases, with 10 bases between. The CDR3 loop is CASSLQGANTEVFF. The part of the CDR3 DNA that was read is TGTGCCAGCAGTCTACAGGGAGCAAACACA.

This clone was detected many times. Germline and genes: mouse. The read halts 4 residues ahead of the CDR3 end, with the missing end drawn from the germline J gene. The V call is TRBV19, the J call TRBJ2-4; 8 bases are a match to TRBD2. Germline V gene sequence: CDR1 FNHDT, CDR2 SITEND (reference sequence). This CDR3 has 13 residues. CDR3 DNA (partial): TGTGCCAGCAGTATAGACTGGGGGAAC. Amino acids: CASSIDWGN. In full, the CDR3 is CASSIDWGNTLYF.

Comment on this clone: Germline and genes here are mouse. The CDR3 end falls 4 residues outside the read, so it is completed with the germline J gene. The chain has TRBV4 and TRBJ1-4; the match to TRBD1 covers 9 bases. The length of the CDR3 is 14 residues. CDR1 and CDR2 (germline): LGHDT, YNNKQL (reference sequence). Incomplete CDR3 DNA: TGTGCCAGCAGCACCGGGACAGGGCGCGAA. Translation: CASSTGTGRE. The CDR3 in full is CASSTGTGRERLFF.

This clone was recorded a few times. At residue 11, the DNA translation does not agree with TCRdb's protein; the protein displayed here is the one encoded by the DNA. Mouse germline and gene names are used. The read stops 3 residues short of the end of the CDR3; the missing end is completed from the germline J gene. The V gene is TRBV19, the J gene TRBJ1-6, with 9 nucleotides matching TRBD1. TRBJ1-6 is sorted into the ORF group, with uncertain function. The CDR3 has 14 residues. The germline CDR1 and CDR2 sequences are FNHDT and SITEND (reference sequence). The CDR3 DNA, read in part, is TGTGCCAGCAGTCCTACAGGGGGCCAAGACACC. This sequence encodes CASSPTGGQDT. The entire CDR3 is CASSPTGGQDTLYF.

This clone has ten or more counts. An end of the junction differs from the germline gene, which may be a read error. Genes here carry mouse names. The CDR3 here is CASGDGTGGNEQYF. CDR3 bases read: TGTGCCAGCGGGGATGGGACTGGGGGCAAT. The chain carries TRBV13-2 and TRBJ2-7; 11 bases map to TRBD2. The DNA ends 4 residues before the CDR3 does, and the rest of the CDR3 is filled in from the germline J gene. The CDR3 covers 14 residues. Per the germline V gene, CDR1 is NNHNN and CDR2 is SYGAGS (reference sequence).

The table lists this clone with many counts. Gene names and germline match the mouse. From the germline J gene comes the end of the CDR3, since the read stops 4 residues before it. The chain joins TRBV1 to TRBJ1-1, with a weak D call TRBD1 (5 bases). The CDR3 is made up of 13 amino acids. V lost 4 bases, J lost 2 bases, and 8 bases lay in between. Germline V lookup: CDR1 NSQYPW, CDR2 LRSPGD (reference sequence). The sequenced part of the CDR3 DNA is TGCACCTGCAGTGTTGACAGCAACACA. This gives the protein CTCSVDSNT. The entire CDR3 reads CTCSVDSNTEVFF.

This clone occurred many times. Gene names are mouse gene names. The CDR3 sequence: CASGAGGDSDYTF. The CDR3 bases that were read are TGTGCCAGCGGTGCAGGGGGCGACTCC. The chain employs TRBV13-2 and TRBJ1-2; TRBD1 matches at 8 bases. Read data end 4 residues before the CDR3 end; the end is taken from the germline J gene. The CDR3 sequence is 13 residues long. CDR1 NNHNN and CDR2 SYGAGS come from the germline V gene (reference sequence). Trimming at V came to 3 bases and at J to 3 bases, leaving 1 base not matched to a gene.

This clone was observed at least ten times. Genes here carry mouse names. The read ends 4 residues early relative to the CDR3; the germline J gene fills the gap. This chain uses TRBV15 with TRBJ2-1; 9 bases agree with TRBD2. Germline values: CDR1 SGHND, CDR2 FRSKSL. After removal of 6 bases from V and 4 bases from J, the junction contained 1 base not matched to a gene. The CDR3 is 13 residues long. The CDR3 sequence: CASRLGGYAEQFF. The CDR3 DNA, read in part, is TGTGCCAGCAGACTGGGGGGTTATGCT.

In this sample, this clone turned up a few times. Genes and germline are mouse. The read finishes 4 residues shy of the CDR3 end, and the germline J gene is used to complete it. The same CDR3 also results from other DNA sequences found in this sample. This sequence joins TRBV13-1 and TRBJ1-2; D unclear. The CDR3 spans 14 residues. The germline V gene has CDR1 NSHNY and CDR2 SYGAGN. This CDR3 is CASSEGLGGRDYTF. CDR3 bases read: TGTGCCAGCAGTGAGGGCCTGGGTGGGCGC.

This clone is medium-sized by share. The gene names here belong to mouse. The read finishes 4 residues shy of the CDR3 end, and the germline J gene is used to complete it. The V and J genes are TRBV19 and TRBJ2-1; the match to TRBD1 covers 9 bases. The V gene end was trimmed by 4 bases and the J gene end by 4 bases; junction bases not matched to a gene: 9. The germline V gene encodes CDR1 FNHDT and CDR2 SITEND (reference sequence). The CDR3 length is 16 residues. This CDR3 reads CASSRTGTGKYAEQFF. The DNA read from the CDR3 is TGTGCCAGCAGTCGCACCGGGACAGGGAAATATGCT.

A note on this clone: Gene names and germline refer to mouse. Read coverage stops 4 residues before the CDR3 terminus; the germline J gene supplies the remainder. Distinct nucleotide sequences in the sample also encode this CDR3. This chain joins TRBV13-3 and TRBJ1-4; D not certain. This CDR3 spans 12 amino acids. The germline CDR1 and CDR2 sequences are NNHDY and SYVADS. The CDR3 region is CASSDRAERLFF. CDR3 DNA (partial): TGTGCCAGCAGTGACAGAGCCGAA.

There are many counts of this clone. At residue 11, TCRdb's protein disagrees with the DNA translation; the protein shown here derives from the DNA. Genes and germline come from the mouse. The sequenced fragment ends 3 residues before the CDR3 boundary, so the rest is inferred from the germline J gene. The rearrangement joins TRBV19 to TRBJ1-3, with D hard to call. V lost 1 base to trimming and J lost 0 bases, with 5 bases between them. The CDR3 is 14 amino acids. In germline, CDR1 is FNHDT, CDR2 SITEND (reference sequence). Here the CDR3 reads CASSISDSGNTLYF. The covered CDR3 bases are TGTGCCAGCAGTATATCAGATTCTGGAAATACG.

Ten or more counts support this clone. The protein in this entry is translated from the DNA; at residue 13 it differs from the protein listed in TCRdb. Gene and germline names: mouse. CDR3 DNA (partial): TGTGCCAGCAGTGATGAGATGACAGCTTATAATTCGCCC. Its translation: CASSDEMTAYNSP. The whole CDR3 sequence reads CASSDEMTAYNSPLYF. J is TRBJ1-6 and V is TRBV13-1; perhaps TRBD1 as D (5 bases). The read halts 3 residues ahead of the CDR3 end, with the missing end drawn from the germline J gene. TRBJ1-6 belongs to the ORF category, with a function that is uncertain. Looked up from germline, CDR1 is NSHNY and CDR2 is SYGAGN. The length of the CDR3 is 16 residues. The V end lost 0 bases, the J end lost 4 bases, and 11 bases lay between the germline ends.

By sample fraction, this clone is medium-sized. Mouse gene names apply. This chain's CDR3 is CASRTGGGSDYTF. The CDR3 DNA, read in part, is TGTGCCAGCAGGACAGGGGGCGGTTCC. This chain links TRBV19 with TRBJ1-2, with 10 bases fitting TRBD1. Read sequence stops 4 residues before the CDR3 end, and the germline J gene provides the missing end. The CDR3 consists of 13 residues. Germline V gene sequence: CDR1 FNHDT, CDR2 SITEND (reference sequence).

In this sample, this clone turned up a few times. These gene names are mouse names. The CDR3 sequence is CASSILGFSYEQYF. The sequenced CDR3 bases are TGTGCCAGCAGTATCCTGGGCTTCTCCTAT. J is TRBJ2-7 and V is TRBV19; a weak D match, TRBD2 (5 bases). The read stops 4 residues short of the end of the CDR3; the missing end is completed from the germline J gene. The CDR3 extends over 14 amino acids. Per the germline V gene, CDR1 is FNHDT and CDR2 is SITEND (reference sequence). The ends were cut back, 2 bases at V and 0 bases at J, with 9 bases in the middle.

This clone was seen many times. The listed genes are named as in mouse. The read gets to within 4 residues of the CDR3 end, and the germline J gene fills in the rest. The chain couples TRBV13-2 to TRBJ1-1; 7 bases line up with TRBD1. The germline gives CDR1 NNHNN, CDR2 SYGAGS (reference sequence). After removal of 0 bases from V and 0 bases from J, the junction contained 2 bases not matched to a gene. This CDR3 spans 15 amino acids. The CDR3 DNA, read in part, is TGTGCCAGCGGTGATGCAGGGACAGCAAACACA. Protein: CASGDAGTANT. Given in full, the CDR3 is CASGDAGTANTEVFF.

This clone was observed a few times. The gene symbols are mouse symbols. The sequence runs out 4 residues before the end of the CDR3; the remainder is reconstructed from the germline J gene. The chain employs TRBV4 and TRBJ1-4, with D tentatively TRBD1 (6 bases). The CDR3 is 15 amino acids. Germline V gene data show CDR1 as LGHDT and CDR2 as YNNKQL (reference sequence). Trimming took off 4 bases at V and 4 bases at J, with 13 bases between the two ends. CDR3 bases read: TGTGCCAGCAGCTCCCCGGGACAATACAACGAA. It specifies CASSSPGQYNE. In full, the CDR3 reads CASSSPGQYNERLFF.

This clone was seen at least ten times. Here the gene names and germline are mouse. The DNA ends 4 residues before the CDR3 does, and the rest of the CDR3 is filled in from the germline J gene. The chain carries TRBV31 and TRBJ2-5; TRBD2 matches at 8 bases. The CDR3 runs 12 residues. V dropped 8 bases and J dropped 1; count of bases not matched to a gene: 2. Germline V lookup: CDR1 GKSSPN, CDR2 SITVG. CDR3: CAHWGYQDTQYF. Incomplete CDR3 DNA: TGTGCCCACTGGGGGTACCAAGAC.

This clone was seen many times. Translating the DNA gives a protein that differs from the TCRdb entry at residue 12; the protein shown here is that DNA translation. Gene names and germline match the mouse. The read ends 3 residues before the CDR3 terminus; that terminus is restored from the germline J gene. The chain couples TRBV13-2 to TRBJ1-6, with 7 bases fitting TRBD1. TRBJ1-6 is marked as an open reading frame, function uncertain. Per germline, CDR1 NNHNN and CDR2 SYGAGS (reference sequence). This CDR3 is built from 15 residues. The trim removed 3 bases at V and 3 bases at J, leaving 3 bases unmatched. Here the CDR3 reads CASGGGTDYNSPLYF. The part of the CDR3 DNA that was read is TGTGCCAGCGGTGGAGGGACAGACTATAATTCGCCC.

This clone came up many times. Mouse names are used for the genes. The read terminates 4 residues before the CDR3 end, so the remaining end is supplied by the germline J gene. J is TRBJ2-1 and V is TRBV12-2; D is perhaps TRBD2 (6 bases). This CDR3 comprises 14 residues. Trimming shortened V by 2 bases and J by 2 bases, and 9 bases separated the two germline ends. Germline V gene lookup returns CDR1 SGHLS and CDR2 HYDKME. The CDR3 sequence: CASSPSGDYAEQFF. CDR3 bases read: TGTGCCAGCTCTCCTTCTGGGGACTATGCT.

With regard to this clone: It is likely a read error: a sequence one base away is far more abundant. Each gene name is a mouse one. The read stops 4 residues short of the end of the CDR3; the missing end is completed from the germline J gene. The V and J genes are TRBV3 and TRBJ2-5; 8 bases map to TRBD2. The V gene's germline CDR1 is SNHLY and CDR2 FYNGKV (reference sequence). The CDR3 loop spans 14 amino acids. J was trimmed by 2 bases and V by 7 bases; bases with no gene match: 5. The CDR3 is CASTPDWVQDTQYF. CDR3 DNA (partial): TGTGCCAGCACCCCGGACTGGGTCCAAGAC.

This clone is medium-sized (0.01 to 0.1%) within its sample. Gene names follow the mouse nomenclature. The observed sequence ends 4 residues before the CDR3 terminus, with the missing tail filled in from the germline J gene. The V and J genes are TRBV19 and TRBJ1-2; perhaps TRBD1 as D (6 bases). The CDR3 has 14 amino acids. Germline V lookup: CDR1 FNHDT, CDR2 SITEND (reference sequence). Trimming removed 5 bases at V and 0 bases at J, with 11 bases between. The CDR3: CASRRDTANSDYTF. CDR3 bases read: TGTGCCAGCAGACGGGACACTGCAAACTCC.

This clone was counted ten times or more. Gene and germline names: mouse. The read terminates 4 residues before the CDR3 end, so the remaining end is supplied by the germline J gene. The chain combines TRBV13-3 with TRBJ2-2; TRBD2 matches 10 bases. Trimming removed 5 bases from V and 3 bases from J; junction bases left unmatched: 7. The CDR3 runs 16 residues. Germline V gene data show CDR1 as NNHDY and CDR2 as SYVADS. The DNA read from the CDR3 is TGTGCCAGCAGCCTCTGGGGGGGCGCTGACACCGGG. Protein: CASSLWGGADTG. From start to end, the CDR3 is CASSLWGGADTGQLYF.

This clone was observed at least ten times. Germline and genes here are mouse. The read stops 4 residues short of the end of the CDR3; the missing end is completed from the germline J gene. V usage is TRBV13-2 and J usage is TRBJ2-7; 8 nucleotides line up with TRBD1. The CDR3 is 14 residues long. The germline V gene has CDR1 NNHNN and CDR2 SYGAGS (reference sequence). The CDR3 bases that were read are TGTGCCAGCGGTGATGCGGAGACAGGGGAT. Protein sequence: CASGDAETGD. The entire CDR3 protein reads CASGDAETGDEQYF.

On this clone: Gene names are the mouse ones. The CDR3 goes on 4 residues after the read ends, and that part is filled in from the germline J gene. The chain recombines TRBV2 with TRBJ2-1; 11 nucleotides align to TRBD2. Trimming at V came to 2 bases and at J to 0 bases, leaving 9 bases not matched to a gene. Per the germline V gene, CDR1 is LGHNA and CDR2 is YSYQKL. CDR3 size: 19 residues. The covered CDR3 bases are TGTGCCAGCAGCCAATTACCGGGACTGGGGGATTATAACTATGCT. Translating gives CASSQLPGLGDYNYA. The entire CDR3 sequence reads CASSQLPGLGDYNYAEQFF.

This clone was counted many times. These gene names are mouse names. With the read ending 4 residues before the CDR3 end, the germline J gene is used to fill in that end. The V and J genes are TRBV12-1 and TRBJ1-4, with TRBD1 as a possible D gene (6 bases). The germline gives CDR1 SGHSN, CDR2 HYEKVE. Trimming removed 0 bases from V and 0 bases from J, with 7 bases in between. This CDR3 has 15 amino acids. The CDR3 bases that were read are TGTGCCAGCTCTCTCGGGACAATTTCCAACGAA. Translating gives CASSLGTISNE. The whole CDR3 protein reads CASSLGTISNERLFF.